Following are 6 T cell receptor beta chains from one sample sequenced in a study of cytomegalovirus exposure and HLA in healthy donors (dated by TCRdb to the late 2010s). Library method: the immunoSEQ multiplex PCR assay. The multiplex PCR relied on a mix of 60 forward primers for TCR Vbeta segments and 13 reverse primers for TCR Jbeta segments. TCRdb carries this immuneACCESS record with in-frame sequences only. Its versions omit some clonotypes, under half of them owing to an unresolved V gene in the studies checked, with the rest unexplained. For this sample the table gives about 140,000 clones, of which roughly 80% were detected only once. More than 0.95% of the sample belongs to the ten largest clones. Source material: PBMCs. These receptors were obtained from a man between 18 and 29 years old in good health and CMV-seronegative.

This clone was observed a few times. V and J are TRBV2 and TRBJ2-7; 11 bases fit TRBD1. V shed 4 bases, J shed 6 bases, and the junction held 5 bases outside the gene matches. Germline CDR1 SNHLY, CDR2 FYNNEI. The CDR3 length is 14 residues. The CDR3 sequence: CASSAGQGAAEQYF. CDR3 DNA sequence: TGTGCCAGCAGTGCCGGACAGGGGGCGGCCGAGCAGTACTTC.

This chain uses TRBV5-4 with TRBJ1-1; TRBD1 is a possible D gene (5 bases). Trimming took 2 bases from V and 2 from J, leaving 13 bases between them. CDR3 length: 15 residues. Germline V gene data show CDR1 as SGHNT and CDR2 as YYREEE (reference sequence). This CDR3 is CASSFRRQSNTEAFF. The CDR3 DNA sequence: TGTGCCAGCAGCTTCCGAAGACAGAGCAACACTGAAGCTTTCTTT.

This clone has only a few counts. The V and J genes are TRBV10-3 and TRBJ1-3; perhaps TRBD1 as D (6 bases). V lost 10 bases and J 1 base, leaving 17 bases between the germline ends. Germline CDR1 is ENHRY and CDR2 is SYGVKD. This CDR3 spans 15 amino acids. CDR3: CATNPRGGSGNTIYF. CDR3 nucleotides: TGTGCCACTAACCCGAGGGGGGGATCTGGAAACACCATATATTTT.

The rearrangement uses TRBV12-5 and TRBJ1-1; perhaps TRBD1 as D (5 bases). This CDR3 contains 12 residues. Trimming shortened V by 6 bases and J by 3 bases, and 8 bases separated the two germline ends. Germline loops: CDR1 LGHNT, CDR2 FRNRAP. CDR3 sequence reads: CASGPGYTEAFF. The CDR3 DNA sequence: TGTGCTAGTGGCCCAGGGTACACTGAAGCTTTCTTT.

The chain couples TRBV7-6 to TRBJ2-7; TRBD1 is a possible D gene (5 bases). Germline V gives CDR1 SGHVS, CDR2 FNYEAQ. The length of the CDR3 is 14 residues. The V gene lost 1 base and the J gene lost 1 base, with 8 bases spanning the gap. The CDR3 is CASSLGGISYEQYF. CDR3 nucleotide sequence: TGTGCCAGCAGCTTAGGGGGCATTTCCTACGAGCAGTACTTC. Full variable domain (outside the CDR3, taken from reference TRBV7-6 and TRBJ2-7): GAGVSQSPRYKVTKRGQDVALRCDPISGHVSLYWYRQALGQGPEFLTYFNYEAQQDKSGLPNDRFSAERPEGSISTLTIQRTEQRDSAMYRCASSLGGISYEQYFGPGTRLTVT.

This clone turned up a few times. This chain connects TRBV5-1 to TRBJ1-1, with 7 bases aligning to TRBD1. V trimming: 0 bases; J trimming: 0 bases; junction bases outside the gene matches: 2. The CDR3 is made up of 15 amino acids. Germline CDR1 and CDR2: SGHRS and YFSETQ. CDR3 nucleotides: TGCGCCAGCAGCTTGGCAGGGGGACTGAACACTGAAGCTTTCTTT. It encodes CASSLAGGLNTEAFF.